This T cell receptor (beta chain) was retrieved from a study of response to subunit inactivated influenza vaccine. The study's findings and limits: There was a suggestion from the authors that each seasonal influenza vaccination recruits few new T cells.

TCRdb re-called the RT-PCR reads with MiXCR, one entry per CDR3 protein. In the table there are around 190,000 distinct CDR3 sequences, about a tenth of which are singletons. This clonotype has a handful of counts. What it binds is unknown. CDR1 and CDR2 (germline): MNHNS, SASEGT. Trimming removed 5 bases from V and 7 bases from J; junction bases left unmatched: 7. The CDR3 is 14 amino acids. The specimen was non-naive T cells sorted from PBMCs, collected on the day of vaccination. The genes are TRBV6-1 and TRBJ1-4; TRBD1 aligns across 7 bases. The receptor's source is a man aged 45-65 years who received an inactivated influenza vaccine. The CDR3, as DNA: TGTGCCAGCAGTCCGACAGGGATGGGTGAAAAACTGTTTTTT. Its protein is CASSPTGMGEKLFF.